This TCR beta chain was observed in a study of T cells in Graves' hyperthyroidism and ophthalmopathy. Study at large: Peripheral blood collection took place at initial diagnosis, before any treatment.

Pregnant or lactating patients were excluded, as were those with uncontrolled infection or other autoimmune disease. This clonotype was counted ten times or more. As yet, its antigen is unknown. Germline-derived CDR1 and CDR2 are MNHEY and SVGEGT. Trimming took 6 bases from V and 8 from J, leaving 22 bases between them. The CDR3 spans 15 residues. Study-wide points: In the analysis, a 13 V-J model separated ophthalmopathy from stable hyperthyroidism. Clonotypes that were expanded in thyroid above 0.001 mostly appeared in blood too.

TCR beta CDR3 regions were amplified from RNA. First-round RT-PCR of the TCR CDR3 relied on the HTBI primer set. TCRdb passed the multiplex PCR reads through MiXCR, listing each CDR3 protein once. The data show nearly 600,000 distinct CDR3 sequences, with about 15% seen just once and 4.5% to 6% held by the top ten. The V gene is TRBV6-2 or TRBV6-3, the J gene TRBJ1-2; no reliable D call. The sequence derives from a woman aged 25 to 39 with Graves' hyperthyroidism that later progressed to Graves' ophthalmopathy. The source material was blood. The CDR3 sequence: CASSDTLEPPLGYTF. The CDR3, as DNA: TGTGCCAGCAGCGACACCCTCGAGCCCCCACTGGGCTACACCTTC.